Listed here are 12 T cell receptor beta chains from one sample, sequenced in a study of blood T cells in healthy people across ages. Through a sample-barcoded 5' primer and a J-beta primer mix, a second PCR was run for roughly 6 to 12 cycles. TCRdb reanalysed the 5' RACE reads using MiXCR and keeps one entry per CDR3 protein. The sample has hundreds of thousands of distinct CDR3 sequences, around 45% seen once. The sample taken for sequencing was blood. The receptors stem from an older woman in good health.

The chain recombines TRBV20-1 with TRBJ2-1; 13 nucleotides agree with TRBD2. CDR1 and CDR2 from the germline V gene are DFQATT and SNEGSKA (reference sequence). The CDR3 contains 17 residues. Trimming took 0 bases from V and 4 from J; bases not matched to a gene: 6. DNA for the CDR3: TGCAGTGCTAGAGACCCCAGGACTAGCGGGAGTTACAATGAGCAGTTCTTC. Translated, it gives CSARDPRTSGSYNEQFF.

This clonotype was observed a few times. The chain couples TRBV20-1 to TRBJ2-1, with 10 bases that match TRBD2. Germline V gene data show CDR1 as DFQATT and CDR2 as SNEGSKA (reference sequence). V shed 3 bases, J shed 8 bases, and the junction held 10 bases outside the gene matches. The CDR3 totals 15 residues. For the CDR3, the DNA is TGCAGTGCTAGGGAAGCGGGAGGGCCCGGAGATGAGCAGTTCTTC. This encodes CSAREAGGPGDEQFF.

This clonotype has at least ten counts. CDR3 nucleotide sequence: TGTGCCAGCACCCCGGTGGTGGGGTTCAACGAGCAGTACTTC. It is translated as CASTPVVGFNEQYF. The chain joins TRBV7-2 to TRBJ2-7; unclear D gene. V was trimmed by 7 bases and J by 5 bases, leaving 18 bases between them. This CDR3 is 14 amino acids long. Germline V gives CDR1 SGHTA, CDR2 FQGNSA. Looking up the rest from reference TRBV7-2 and TRBJ2-7 gives the full variable domain: GAGVSQSPSNKVTEKGKDVELRCDPISGHTALYWYRQSLGQGLEFLIYFQGNSAPDKSGLPSDRFSAERTGGSVSTLTIQRTQQEDSAVYLCASTPVVGFNEQYFGPGTRLTVT.

This sequence joins TRBV20-1 and TRBJ2-7; D unresolved. The length of the CDR3 is 14 residues. Trimming cost V 1 base and J 2 bases, with 12 bases left between them. CDR1 is DFQATT, CDR2 SNEGSKA, per germline (reference sequence). This CDR3 is CSARVPVNPYEQYF. The DNA of the CDR3 is TGCAGTGCTAGAGTTCCCGTAAACCCCTACGAGCAGTACTTC.

The genes are TRBV6-5 and TRBJ2-5, with 8 bases that match TRBD1. The CDR3 extends over 16 amino acids. Unmatched junction bases numbered 9, after V lost 2 bases and J lost 4 bases. Germline CDR1 MNHEY, CDR2 SVGAGI. The CDR3 DNA is TGTGCCAGCAGTTACGTAGGGGACAGGCCGCGAGAGACCCAGTACTTC. The encoded protein is CASSYVGDRPRETQYF.

The chain joins TRBV19 to TRBJ1-2; 8 bases align to TRBD1. Germline loops: CDR1 LNHDA, CDR2 SQIVND (reference sequence). The CDR3 is made up of 15 amino acids. V dropped 9 bases and J dropped 3; count of bases not matched to a gene: 12. The chain's CDR3 is CASTESGGLDYGYTF. The CDR3 DNA reads TGTGCCAGCACTGAATCAGGGGGCTTAGACTATGGCTACACCTTC.

The V and J genes are TRBV24-1 and TRBJ2-3, with a possible D match to TRBD2 (6 bases). The CDR3 covers 14 residues. Trimming shortened V by 6 bases and J by 1 base, and 10 bases separated the two germline ends. Germline assignment: CDR1 KGHDR and CDR2 SFDVKD. The CDR3 DNA reads as TGTGCCACCAGTCGGAGGGCCGGCACAGATACGCAGTATTTT. This encodes CATSRRAGTDTQYF.

The sample holds a few counts of this clonotype. The gene calls are TRBV4-3 and TRBJ2-1; 10 nucleotides agree with TRBD2. The CDR3 loop spans 15 amino acids. Germline CDR1 and CDR2: LGHNA and YSLEER. The V gene end was trimmed by 1 base and the J gene end by 9 bases; junction bases not matched to a gene: 6. This CDR3 is CASSQGSGRAAEQFF. In nucleotides, the CDR3 is TGCGCCAGCAGCCAAGGAAGCGGGAGGGCCGCTGAGCAGTTCTTC.

This rearrangement joins TRBV5-8 to TRBJ2-7; D remains ambiguous. Trimming removed 1 base from V and 3 bases from J, with 11 bases in between. Germline-derived CDR1 and CDR2 are SGHTS and YDEGEE. The CDR3 spans 14 residues. The CDR3 loop reads CASSLTGPFYEQYF. The CDR3 nucleotides are TGTGCCAGCAGCTTGACGGGCCCTTTCTACGAGCAGTACTTC.

This clonotype has more than one count but fewer than ten. This rearrangement joins TRBV7-2 to TRBJ2-1; D perhaps matches TRBD1 (6 bases). V lost 5 bases and J 14 bases, leaving 13 bases between the germline ends. CDR3 length equals 11 residues. The germline gives CDR1 SGHTA, CDR2 FQGNSA. CDR3 loop: CASSRTVEKFF. CDR3 in DNA: TGTGCCAGCAGCAGGACAGTGGAAAAGTTCTTC.

The table lists this clonotype with a few counts. This sequence joins TRBV20-1 and TRBJ1-1, with unresolved D. This CDR3 comprises 13 residues. Germline V gene data show CDR1 as DFQATT and CDR2 as SNEGSKA (reference sequence). Trimming removed 3 bases from V and 3 bases from J, with 11 bases in between. CDR3 nucleotide sequence: TGCAGTGCTAGTCGCTCAGGATACACTGAAGCTTTCTTT. Its protein product is CSASRSGYTEAFF.

The V and J genes are TRBV29-1 and TRBJ2-5; D is unresolved. The J call may be incorrect, as the DNA end agrees better with TRBJ2-7. Looked up from germline, CDR1 is SQVTM and CDR2 is ANQGSEA. The CDR3 loop spans 12 amino acids. DNA of the CDR3: TGCGGCATACGAAACGGGTTCTACGAGCAGTACTTC. This translates into CGIRNGFYEQYF.